The source of this T cell receptor beta chain is a study of CD8+CD57+ T cells in acquired aplastic anemia. Study-wide background: Across the sorted CD4+ and CD8+ cells, DNA amounts averaged 3.2 ug. Overall study results and limits: Comparison of patients with controls identified around 30 shared CD8+ CDR3 sequences.

CDR3 and TCR beta VDJ profiling relied on genomic DNA as the template. TCRdb analysed the reads with MiXCR anew, one entry per CDR3 protein. The table shows under 150,000 distinct CDR3 sequences, with almost 40% occurring only once. The length of the CDR3 is 13 residues. This clonotype was seen just once. Antigen unknown. A single base separates this from a much larger clone, so it may be a read error. Previously, flow cytometry had revealed CD8+CD57+ cell expansion in the patients chosen for sequencing. There were no patients without severe acquired aplastic anemia. The clonotype comes from a human donor with aplastic anemia. The V gene is TRBV12-3 or TRBV12-4, the J gene TRBJ2-3; D not resolved. The sequenced sample was sorted CD4+, CD8+, or CD8+CD57+ T cells (not recorded which) from PBMCs. CDR3 sequence: CVSNWDPRDTQYF. The CDR3, as DNA: TGTGTCAGCAACTGGGATCCCAGGGATACGCAGTATTTT.